These 8 T cell receptor beta chains share one sample of origin, sequenced in a study of cytomegalovirus exposure and HLA in healthy donors. Primers: 60 Vbeta forward and 13 Jbeta reverse. Sequenced by immunoSEQ multiplex PCR; TCRdb stores in-frame clones only, minus some. The sample lists some 160,000 clones, over 60% occurring once. Sample: PBMCs. The receptors come from a middle-aged woman in good health and CMV-seronegative.

The chain carries TRBV6-5 and TRBJ2-1, with no clear D. The V and J ends lost 4 bases and 6 bases respectively, with 13 bases between them. Per germline, CDR1 MNHEY and CDR2 SVGAGI. The CDR3 totals 14 residues. This chain's CDR3 is CASSFLGVSNEQFF. The CDR3 DNA sequence: TGTGCCAGCAGTTTTCTAGGTGTCAGCAATGAGCAGTTCTTC.

The DNA of the CDR3 is TGTGCCACCAGACAGGGCCAAATACAAGAGACCCAGTACTTC. The encoded protein is CATRQGQIQETQYF. The chain combines TRBV15 with TRBJ2-5; D is perhaps TRBD1 (6 bases). Per germline, CDR1 LNHNV and CDR2 YYDKDF (reference sequence). This CDR3 has 14 residues. With 6 bases removed from V and 2 bases from J, the gap between germline ends came to 13 bases.

The chain is built from TRBV29-1 and TRBJ1-1; D is perhaps TRBD1 (5 bases). The V and J ends lost 1 base and 4 bases respectively, with 7 bases between them. This CDR3 region has 12 residues. CDR1 SQVTM and CDR2 ANQGSEA come from the germline V gene. CDR3 sequence reads: CSVEGGFTEAFF. Written as DNA, the CDR3 is TGCAGCGTTGAAGGGGGCTTCACTGAAGCTTTCTTT.

The gene calls are TRBV5-6 and TRBJ2-7; 7 bases match TRBD1. The CDR3 has 16 residues. Germline values: CDR1 SGHDT, CDR2 YYEEEE. The V and J ends lost 1 base and 1 base, in that order; junction bases with no gene match: 8. As DNA, the CDR3 is TGTGCCAGCAGCTTGTCTTTCGGGACAGAATCCTACGAGCAGTACTTC. Its translation is CASSLSFGTESYEQYF.

This chain links TRBV28 with TRBJ1-2, with D unresolved. The CDR3 is made up of 12 amino acids. Germline lookup yields CDR1 MDHEN and CDR2 SYDVKM. V lost 3 bases and J 4 bases, leaving 6 bases between the germline ends. DNA of the CDR3: TGTGCCAGCAGTTTGGCGGTCTATGGCTACACCTTC. Its translation is CASSLAVYGYTF.

The chain couples TRBV5-1 to TRBJ2-5; 7 positions match TRBD2. The CDR3 has 14 amino acids. Germline V gives CDR1 SGHRS, CDR2 YFSETQ. The junction had 8 bases not matched to a gene; V was cut back by 4 bases and J by 5 bases. CDR3 coding DNA: TGCGCCAGCAGCGGATTTGCGGGGGTGGAGACCCAGTACTTC. It specifies CASSGFAGVETQYF.

This clone has just a few counts. The J gene is TRBJ1-1, the V gene TRBV6-6; D remains ambiguous. Looked up from germline, CDR1 is MNHNY and CDR2 is SVGAGI (reference sequence). The CDR3 totals 16 residues. The V and J ends lost 4 bases and 5 bases respectively, with 20 bases between them. The CDR3 DNA sequence: TGTGCCAGCAGTTTCGACTCCGGACGGCCGGGAACTGAAGCTTTCTTT. This translates into CASSFDSGRPGTEAFF.

The rearrangement joins TRBV28 to TRBJ2-7; 11 bases are shared with TRBD1. CDR1 is MDHEN and CDR2 is SYDVKM in the germline V gene. V shed 3 bases and J 3 bases; nucleotides not matched to a gene: 7. There are 16 residues in the CDR3. In DNA form, the CDR3 reads TGTGCCAGCAGTTTTCGGACAGGGGGCGAGGACTACGAGCAGTACTTC. Residues: CASSFRTGGEDYEQYF.